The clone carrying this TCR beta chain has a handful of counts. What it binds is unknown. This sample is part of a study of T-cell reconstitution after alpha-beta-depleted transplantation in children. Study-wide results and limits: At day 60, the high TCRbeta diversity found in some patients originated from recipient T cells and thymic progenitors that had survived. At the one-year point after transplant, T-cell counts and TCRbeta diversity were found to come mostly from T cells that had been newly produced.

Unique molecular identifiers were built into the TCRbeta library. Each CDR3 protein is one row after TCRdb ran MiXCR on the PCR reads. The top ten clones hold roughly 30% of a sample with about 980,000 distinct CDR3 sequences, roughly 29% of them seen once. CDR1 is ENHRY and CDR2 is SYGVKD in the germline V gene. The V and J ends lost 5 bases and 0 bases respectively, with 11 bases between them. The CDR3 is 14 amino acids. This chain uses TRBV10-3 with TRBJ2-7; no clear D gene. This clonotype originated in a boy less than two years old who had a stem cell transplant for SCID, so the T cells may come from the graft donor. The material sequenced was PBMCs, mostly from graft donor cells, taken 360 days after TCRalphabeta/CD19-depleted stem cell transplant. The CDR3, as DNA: TGTGCCATCAGTTCGACGATAAGCTCCTACGAGCAGTACTTC. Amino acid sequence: CAISSTISSYEQYF.